Listed here are 27 T cell receptor beta chains from one sample, sequenced in a study of T-cell memory formation after mild COVID-19. TCRdb analysed the 5' RACE reads with MiXCR anew, one entry per CDR3 protein. The top ten clones hold 3.5% of a sample with 200,000 to 250,000 distinct CDR3 sequences, 7.5% to 10% of them seen once. Sequenced sample: PBMCs or a T cell subset sorted from them (not recorded which). These TCRs come from a man between 18 and 29 years old who had mild COVID-19 (a few samples of this study predate the infection). Cell type and time point are not known.

This chain joins TRBV20-1 and TRBJ2-3, with a weak D call TRBD2 (5 bases). The CDR3 runs 13 residues. The germline V gene encodes CDR1 DFQATT and CDR2 SNEGSKA (reference sequence). With 3 bases removed from V and 7 bases from J, the gap between germline ends came to 14 bases. CDR3 sequence (DNA): TGCAGTGCTAGGAATCTAGGAGGAAATACGCAGTATTTT. It specifies CSARNLGGNTQYF.

This clonotype occurred a few times. In DNA form, the CDR3 reads TGCGCCAGCAGCTCCGGGACAGCCTTCGGGCCCCAGCATTTT. Encoded protein: CASSSGTAFGPQHF. The chain couples TRBV5-1 to TRBJ1-5; the match to TRBD1 covers 7 bases. J was trimmed by 9 bases and V by 3 bases; bases with no gene match: 9. Germline V lookup: CDR1 SGHRS, CDR2 YFSETQ. This CDR3 region has 14 residues. Combining the CDR3 with reference TRBV5-1 and TRBJ1-5 gives the whole variable domain KAGVTQTPRYLIKTRGQQVTLSCSPISGHRSVSWYQQTPGQGLQFLFEYFSETQRNKGNFPGRFSGRQFSNSRSEMNVSTLELGDSALYLCASSSGTAFGPQHFGDGTRLSIL.

The rearrangement links TRBV5-6 to TRBJ2-7; D uncertain. Germline V lookup: CDR1 SGHDT, CDR2 YYEEEE. V was pared by 0 bases and J by 2 bases, with 9 bases between. This CDR3 comprises 14 residues. In DNA, the CDR3 is TGTGCCAGCAGCTTGGGGCATCCTCCCTACGAGCAGTACGTC. It codes for CASSLGHPPYEQYV.

The CDR3 is CASSQDWGAKNIQYF. The CDR3 region has the DNA TGCGCCAGCAGCCAAGATTGGGGAGCCAAAAACATTCAGTACTTC. The rearrangement uses TRBV4-1 and TRBJ2-4; D gene uncertain. Trimming stripped 0 bases from V and 0 bases from J, with 6 bases between. Germline CDR1 is MGHRA and CDR2 is YSYEKL. This CDR3 contains 15 residues.

This clonotype was seen at least ten times. The V gene is TRBV7-2, the J gene TRBJ2-7; D is unclear. CDR1 is SGHTA and CDR2 is FQGNSA in the germline V gene. V was clipped by 1 base and J by 3 bases, with 10 bases between them. This CDR3 region has 14 residues. The CDR3 DNA sequence: TGTGCCAGCAGCTTAGACCCAAAGTTCTACGAGCAGTACTTC. This translates into CASSLDPKFYEQYF.

This rearrangement joins TRBV5-1 to TRBJ1-2; weak D call: TRBD1 (5 bases). The V gene lost 1 base and the J gene lost 5 bases, with 18 bases spanning the gap. CDR1 is SGHRS, CDR2 YFSETQ, per germline. CDR3 length: 16 amino acids. The CDR3 bases are TGCGCCAGCAGCTTGTCCGGGTCGGGACGGGGTTATGGCTACACCTTC. Amino acids: CASSLSGSGRGYGYTF.

The chain employs TRBV7-8 and TRBJ2-5; the match to TRBD1 covers 9 bases. J gave up 5 bases and V 6 bases, and 7 bases lay outside the gene matches. Germline CDR1 and CDR2: SGHVS and FQNEAQ. The CDR3 has 14 residues. CDR3 nucleotides: TGTGCCAGCAGGAACACAGGGGGCGGGGAGACCCAGTACTTC. This translates into CASRNTGGGETQYF.

This chain links TRBV25-1 with TRBJ1-5, with D maybe TRBD1 (6 bases). CDR1 and CDR2 from the germline V gene are MGHDK and SYGVNS. This CDR3 has 13 residues. V gave up 4 bases and J gave up 2 bases, with 6 bases separating them. The CDR3 here is CASSAGGNQPQHF. In DNA, the CDR3 is TGTGCCAGCAGTGCAGGGGGCAATCAGCCCCAGCATTTT.

The chain carries TRBV7-3 and TRBJ2-3, with D perhaps TRBD1 (6 bases). The V and J ends lost 6 bases and 2 bases respectively, with 18 bases between them. CDR1 SGHTA and CDR2 FQGTGA come from the germline V gene. The length of the CDR3 is 16 residues. The DNA of the CDR3 is TGTGCCAGCAGGCAGCCAGGGGCTTCCTCCACAGATACGCAGTATTTT. Translated, it gives CASRQPGASSTDTQYF.

This clonotype was seen only a few times. The chain has TRBV15 and TRBJ1-1; D gene ambiguous. Germline CDR1 LNHNV, CDR2 YYDKDF (reference sequence). This CDR3 spans 14 amino acids. The ends were cut back, 5 bases at V and 0 bases at J, with 10 bases in the middle. In DNA, the CDR3 is TGTGCCACCAGCGGCCGGGCCATGAACACTGAAGCTTTCTTT. It is translated as CATSGRAMNTEAFF.

This clonotype has a count of ten or more. The V and J genes are TRBV10-3 and TRBJ2-5; 10 positions match TRBD2. This CDR3 region has 13 residues. V dropped 5 bases and J dropped 4; count of bases not matched to a gene: 1. Germline V gives CDR1 ENHRY, CDR2 SYGVKD. CDR3 DNA sequence: TGTGCCATCAGTCGACTAGCGGGAGAGACCCAGTACTTC. It translates to CAISRLAGETQYF.

This chain's CDR3 is CSLRGTHPPAEQYF. The CDR3 nucleotides are TGCAGTCTCCGTGGGACGCACCCCCCGGCGGAGCAGTACTTC. The J gene is TRBJ2-7, the V gene TRBV20-1; tentatively, D is TRBD1 or TRBD2 (5 bases each). V lost 8 bases and J lost 7, with 24 bases in between. Germline assignment: CDR1 DFQATT and CDR2 SNEGSKA (reference sequence). The CDR3 runs 14 residues.

This clonotype was found a few times. The chain is built from TRBV5-1 and TRBJ2-3; TRBD2 matches 10 bases. This CDR3 spans 17 amino acids. J gave up 0 bases and V 5 bases, and 9 bases lay outside the gene matches. Germline V CDR1 and CDR2: SGHRS, YFSETQ. The DNA of the CDR3 is TGCGCCAGCAGGTTAGCGGGGGGACGTTTCAGCACAGATACGCAGTATTTT. Its protein product is CASRLAGGRFSTDTQYF.

This chain connects TRBV4-1 to TRBJ2-7, with D maybe TRBD2 (6 bases). The CDR3 spans 15 residues. With 5 bases removed from V and 5 bases from J, the gap between germline ends came to 19 bases. In germline, CDR1 is MGHRA, CDR2 YSYEKL. The CDR3 DNA reads as TGCGCCAGCAGCAAGGACCCTAGCGTAGCCCACGAGCAGTACGTC. Residues: CASSKDPSVAHEQYV.

This clonotype showed up many times. This chain connects TRBV5-1 to TRBJ2-1, with D possibly being TRBD1 (5 bases). V was trimmed by 0 bases and J by 7 bases, leaving 11 bases between them. The CDR3 is 14 residues long. The germline V gene has CDR1 SGHRS and CDR2 YFSETQ. The CDR3 loop is CASSLVAGKNEQFF. Written as DNA, the CDR3 is TGCGCCAGCAGCTTGGTAGCAGGGAAGAATGAGCAGTTCTTC. The variable domain in full, completed from reference TRBV5-1 and TRBJ2-1, reads KAGVTQTPRYLIKTRGQQVTLSCSPISGHRSVSWYQQTPGQGLQFLFEYFSETQRNKGNFPGRFSGRQFSNSRSEMNVSTLELGDSALYLCASSLVAGKNEQFFGPGTRLTVL.

This clonotype came up a few times. V gene TRBV18 combines with J gene TRBJ2-1; 9 nucleotides align to TRBD1. Germline lookup yields CDR1 KGHSH and CDR2 LQKENI. The CDR3 totals 14 residues. Unmatched junction bases numbered 9, after V lost 7 bases and J lost 8 bases. CDR3 DNA sequence: TGTGCCAGCTTACCGGGACAGGGAACCGATGAGCAGTTCTTC. It translates to CASLPGQGTDEQFF.

J is TRBJ1-1 and V is TRBV9; a weak D match, TRBD1 (5 bases). The germline V gene has CDR1 SGDLS and CDR2 YYNGEE. This CDR3 has 14 residues. V was cut by 0 bases and J by 11 bases, with 17 bases left in between. The CDR3 loop reads CASSVVGGGAEAFF. In nucleotides, the CDR3 is TGTGCCAGCAGCGTAGTCGGAGGTGGGGCGGAGGCTTTCTTT.

This sequence joins TRBV5-1 and TRBJ2-5; D is uncertain. This CDR3 region has 13 residues. CDR1 and CDR2 from the germline V gene are SGHRS and YFSETQ. Trimming left V 7 bases short and J 1 base short, with 11 bases between. The CDR3 reads CASGTGTQETQYF. The CDR3 region has the DNA TGCGCCAGCGGTACGGGCACCCAAGAGACCCAGTACTTC.

This clonotype was detected only a few times. The V gene is TRBV5-5, the J gene TRBJ1-5, with a possible D match to TRBD1 (5 bases). Trimming took 0 bases from V and 0 from J, leaving 13 bases between them. Germline-derived CDR1 and CDR2 are SGHKS and YYEKEE (reference sequence). This CDR3 is 17 amino acids long. CDR3 loop: CASSLGGRYNSNQPQHF. DNA of the CDR3: TGTGCCAGCAGCTTGGGGGGACGGTATAATAGCAATCAGCCCCAGCATTTT.

The chain employs TRBV15 and TRBJ1-1, with D possibly being TRBD1 (5 bases). The CDR3 runs 15 residues. Trimming pared 1 base from V and 1 base from J, leaving 10 bases between. The germline V gene has CDR1 LNHNV and CDR2 YYDKDF (reference sequence). CDR3 loop: CATSRGGTGNTEAFF. The CDR3 DNA sequence: TGTGCCACCAGCAGAGGCGGGACTGGGAACACTGAAGCTTTCTTT. The whole variable domain, remainder taken from reference TRBV15 and TRBJ1-1, is DAMVIQNPRYQVTQFGKPVTLSCSQTLNHNVMYWYQQKSSQAPKLLFHYYDKDFNNEADTPDNFQSRRPNTSFCFLDIRSPGLGDTAMYLCATSRGGTGNTEAFFGQGTRLTVV.

This chain links TRBV6-2 or TRBV6-3 with TRBJ1-5; a possible D gene is TRBD1 (5 bases). Trimming cost V 2 bases and J 6 bases, with 17 bases left between them. Germline V CDR1 and CDR2: MNHEY, SVGEGT. This CDR3 has 16 amino acids. Written as DNA, the CDR3 is TGTGCCAGCAGTTACCCCGGGGCCAGCTCCCCTCAGCCCCAGCATTTT. Amino acids: CASSYPGASSPQPQHF.

The chain is built from TRBV9 and TRBJ2-3; no reliable D call. This CDR3 comprises 16 residues. Germline values: CDR1 SGDLS, CDR2 YYNGEE. The ends were cut back, 4 bases at V and 1 base at J, with 16 bases in the middle. The CDR3 is CASSPPRGLGTDTQYF. CDR3 nucleotides: TGTGCCAGCAGCCCGCCCCGCGGCCTCGGCACAGATACGCAGTATTTT.

This clonotype was found a few times. The chain couples TRBV28 to TRBJ1-1; TRBD1 matches 8 bases. This CDR3 has 15 amino acids. Losses at the gene ends were 3 bases for V and 6 bases for J; bases not matched to a gene: 9. The germline CDR1 and CDR2 sequences are MDHEN and SYDVKM. The CDR3 DNA is TGTGCCAGCAGTTTCGGACAGGGAAGGTTTGCTGAAGCTTTCTTT. Encoded protein: CASSFGQGRFAEAFF.

V is TRBV5-1 and J is TRBJ2-3, with D hard to call. The germline CDR1 and CDR2 sequences are SGHRS and YFSETQ. The V end was cut by 0 bases, the J end by 6 bases, with 11 bases between. The CDR3 consists of 14 residues. The CDR3 nucleotides read TGCGCCAGCAGCTTGGCCGTGGCAGCGGATACGCAGTATTTT. It codes for CASSLAVAADTQYF.

This clonotype showed up just a few times. This chain connects TRBV5-1 to TRBJ2-7, with no clear D. The CDR3 covers 12 residues. V gave up 3 bases and J gave up 8 bases, with 12 bases separating them. CDR1 is SGHRS and CDR2 is YFSETQ in the germline V gene. CDR3 nucleotide sequence: TGCGCCAGCAGCTCCGCAACCTCCAAGCAGTACTTC. It translates to CASSSATSKQYF. The full variable domain, rest sourced from reference TRBV5-1 and TRBJ2-7, is KAGVTQTPRYLIKTRGQQVTLSCSPISGHRSVSWYQQTPGQGLQFLFEYFSETQRNKGNFPGRFSGRQFSNSRSEMNVSTLELGDSALYLCASSSATSKQYFGPGTRLTVT.

The chain is built from TRBV20-1 and TRBJ2-1, with 9 nucleotides matching TRBD2. The CDR3 consists of 13 residues. The germline gives CDR1 DFQATT, CDR2 SNEGSKA (reference sequence). Germline trimming cut 6 bases from V and 6 bases from J; bases unmatched to any gene: 6. The CDR3: CSAYLAGFNEQFF. DNA for the CDR3: TGCAGTGCCTACCTAGCGGGGTTCAATGAGCAGTTCTTC.

The chain uses TRBV5-6 and TRBJ2-3; D gene unclear. The germline gives CDR1 SGHDT, CDR2 YYEEEE. The CDR3 is 13 residues long. Trimming removed 4 bases at V and 2 bases at J, with 8 bases between. CDR3 region: CASSTGSTDTQYF. CDR3 bases: TGTGCCAGCAGCACCGGGTCCACAGATACGCAGTATTTT.